These 30 T cell receptor beta chains were sequenced from one sample in a study of cytomegalovirus exposure and HLA in healthy donors. PCR employed 60 Vbeta and 13 Jbeta primers. Method: immunoSEQ multiplex PCR; TCRdb's copy keeps in-frame clones and lacks some. The data show about 110,000 clones, around 81% seen once. The sample consisted of PBMCs. Every receptor here comes from a woman under 40 in good health and CMV-seronegative.

This clone was seen once. The genes are TRBV28 and TRBJ1-2; D might be TRBD1 (5 bases). This CDR3 has 15 amino acids. CDR1 MDHEN and CDR2 SYDVKM come from the germline V gene. The germline V and J ends were trimmed by 3 bases and 0 bases, with 11 bases remaining between them. The CDR3 nucleotides are TGTGCCAGCAGTTTGGTAATAGGGGCTAACTATGGCTACACCTTC. Residues: CASSLVIGANYGYTF.

J is TRBJ1-3 and V is TRBV7-8; weak D call: TRBD1 (6 bases). The germline CDR1 and CDR2 sequences are SGHVS and FQNEAQ. V was pared by 5 bases and J by 0 bases, with 17 bases between. This CDR3 has 17 residues. CDR3 loop: CASSTVDRKDSGNTIYF. In nucleotides, the CDR3 is TGTGCCAGCAGCACCGTGGACAGAAAAGACTCTGGAAACACCATATATTTT.

The V and J genes are TRBV7-9 and TRBJ2-7; 10 positions agree with TRBD2. CDR3 length: 15 amino acids. CDR1 and CDR2 from the germline V gene are SEHNR and FQNEAQ (reference sequence). Unmatched junction bases numbered 4, after V lost 5 bases and J lost 0 bases. The CDR3 here is CASSPGLAVSYEQYF. The CDR3, as DNA: TGTGCCAGCAGCCCCGGACTAGCGGTCTCCTACGAGCAGTACTTC. The whole variable domain, remainder taken from reference TRBV7-9 and TRBJ2-7, is DTGVSQNPRHKITKRGQNVTFRCDPISEHNRLYWYRQTLGQGPEFLTYFQNEAQLEKSRLLSDRFSAERPKGSFSTLEIQRTEQGDSAMYLCASSPGLAVSYEQYFGPGTRLTVT.

The genes are TRBV10-3 and TRBJ2-7, with D hard to call. Germline V gene data show CDR1 as ENHRY and CDR2 as SYGVKD. The CDR3 runs to 15 residues. The V end lost 5 bases, the J end lost 5 bases, and 19 bases lay between the germline ends. The CDR3 DNA sequence: TGTGCCATCAGTCCTAAGATCGAAACCCGGGACGAGCAGTACTTC. Residues: CAISPKIETRDEQYF.

The V gene is TRBV6-5, the J gene TRBJ2-7; 7 nucleotides line up with TRBD1. Per the germline V gene, CDR1 is MNHEY and CDR2 is SVGAGI. The CDR3 contains 13 residues. Germline trimming cut 5 bases from V and 5 bases from J; bases unmatched to any gene: 6. The CDR3 DNA follows: TGTGCCAGCAGTCCCGACAGGGTTAACGAGCAGTACTTC. Its translation: CASSPDRVNEQYF.

Concerning this clone itself: Within the sample, other DNA sequences also encode this same CDR3. The V call is TRBV27, the J call TRBJ2-1; 10 bases map to TRBD2. V was pared by 6 bases and J by 5 bases, with 7 bases of the junction left unmatched. In germline, CDR1 is MNHEY, CDR2 SMNVEV (reference sequence). The CDR3 contains 15 residues. The DNA of the CDR3 is TGTGCCAGCAGCGGACTAGCGGAGGGGGACAATGAGCAGTTCTTC. This encodes CASSGLAEGDNEQFF.

V is TRBV2 and J is TRBJ2-3; TRBD2 matches at 10 bases. V lost 5 bases, J lost 6 bases, and 8 bases stayed unmatched. The germline gives CDR1 SNHLY, CDR2 FYNNEI. There are 15 residues in the CDR3. CDR3 loop: CASSLVAGGLDTQYF. CDR3 sequence (DNA): TGTGCCAGCAGTCTGGTAGCGGGAGGACTTGATACGCAGTATTTT.

This clone was detected only a few times. The genes are TRBV9 and TRBJ1-1, with 8 bases fitting TRBD1. V lost 4 bases and J lost 10; bases outside the gene matches: 9. Per germline, CDR1 SGDLS and CDR2 YYNGEE. The CDR3 is 13 amino acids. The CDR3 sequence: CASSSSPQGVAFF. In DNA, the CDR3 is TGTGCCAGCAGCTCCTCCCCACAGGGGGTAGCTTTCTTT. The variable domain in full, with the rest retrieved from reference TRBV9 and TRBJ1-1, is DSGVTQTPKHLITATGQRVTLRCSPRSGDLSVYWYQQSLDQGLQFLIQYYNGEERAKGNILERFSAQQFPDLHSELNLSSLELGDSALYFCASSSSPQGVAFFGQGTRLTVV.

This chain connects TRBV7-2 to TRBJ2-6; TRBD1 might be the D (5 bases). CDR3 length: 15 amino acids. Germline CDR1 is SGHTA and CDR2 is FQGNSA. V was pared by 6 bases and J by 5 bases, with 14 bases between. The CDR3 DNA sequence: TGTGCCAGCAGACAATCAGGGAATCGGGCCAACGTCCTGACTTTC. It translates to CASRQSGNRANVLTF.

This clone came up once. A junction end diverges from the germline sequence, so it may reflect a read error. The chain joins TRBV7-9 to TRBJ2-6; 7 positions agree with TRBD1. CDR1 is SEHNR and CDR2 is FQNEAQ in the germline V gene (reference sequence). The CDR3 is 16 amino acids. This CDR3 is CSSSPRTGSGANVLTF. DNA for the CDR3: TGTTCCAGCAGCCCCCGGACAGGATCTGGGGCCAACGTCCTGACTTTC.

The chain links TRBV5-1 to TRBJ2-7, with D possibly matching TRBD1 (5 bases). The CDR3 contains 13 residues. The V and J ends lost 6 bases and 6 bases respectively, with 16 bases between them. CDR1 is SGHRS, CDR2 YFSETQ, per germline. The CDR3 protein is CASNINQGSEQYF. The CDR3 DNA follows: TGCGCCAGCAACATCAATCAGGGTTCCGAGCAGTACTTC.

V is TRBV5-1 and J is TRBJ2-7; 7 positions match TRBD2. Germline V lookup: CDR1 SGHRS, CDR2 YFSETQ. V shed 4 bases and J 2 bases; nucleotides not matched to a gene: 15. The CDR3 is 17 amino acids. The chain's CDR3 is CASSQSLRPSGTYEQYF. The CDR3 region has the DNA TGCGCCAGCAGCCAGAGCCTTAGACCGAGCGGGACCTACGAGCAGTACTTC.

This clone was recorded a few times. The chain couples TRBV2 to TRBJ2-7, with TRBD1 as a possible D gene (5 bases). V lost 5 bases, J lost 2 bases, and 13 bases lay in between. Per germline, CDR1 SNHLY and CDR2 FYNNEI. The length of the CDR3 is 14 residues. In nucleotides, the CDR3 is TGTGCCAGCAGTCCTGACAGTTCCGCCTACGAGCAGTACTTC. Encoded protein: CASSPDSSAYEQYF. Using reference TRBV2 and TRBJ2-7 for the parts outside the CDR3, the full variable domain is EPEVTQTPSHQVTQMGQEVILRCVPISNHLYFYWYRQILGQKVEFLVSFYNNEISEKSEIFDDQFSVERPDGSNFTLKIRSTKLEDSAMYFCASSPDSSAYEQYFGPGTRLTVT.

CDR3 nucleotides: TGCGCCTCAACACCTGAGGGGGCCTATGGCTACACCTTC. Translating gives CASTPEGAYGYTF. This chain uses TRBV5-1 with TRBJ1-2; 7 nucleotides line up with TRBD1. Trimming took 10 bases from V and 4 from J; bases not matched to a gene: 10. The CDR3 runs 13 residues. Germline lookup yields CDR1 SGHRS and CDR2 YFSETQ.

V is TRBV19 and J is TRBJ1-1; D is unclear. In germline, CDR1 is LNHDA, CDR2 SQIVND (reference sequence). V dropped 1 base and J dropped 2 bases, with 11 bases sitting between them. The CDR3 extends over 15 amino acids. The CDR3 region has the DNA TGTGCCAGTAGTATAGCGGGGAACCGAAACACTGAAGCTTTCTTT. Protein: CASSIAGNRNTEAFF.

The rearrangement joins TRBV19 to TRBJ1-2; D ambiguous. The CDR3 totals 16 residues. Trimming removed 1 base at V and 4 bases at J, with 16 bases between. The germline V gene has CDR1 LNHDA and CDR2 SQIVND (reference sequence). CDR3 in DNA: TGTGCCAGTAGTATAGGGGCCGGGAGACAATCCTATGGCTACACCTTC. Its protein product is CASSIGAGRQSYGYTF.

This sequence joins TRBV5-5 and TRBJ2-3; D unclear. V lost 2 bases to trimming and J lost 2 bases, with 15 bases between them. Germline CDR1 is SGHKS and CDR2 is YYEKEE (reference sequence). CDR3 length: 16 residues. CDR3 loop: CASSFRVAVTTDTQYF. CDR3 coding DNA: TGTGCCAGCAGCTTCCGGGTCGCCGTAACCACAGATACGCAGTATTTT.

CDR3 region: CASSPGGRQFF. CDR3 DNA: TGTGCCAGCAGCCCCGGGGGTAGGCAGTTCTTC. This chain links TRBV9 with TRBJ2-1; a possible D gene is TRBD2 (6 bases). The CDR3 consists of 11 residues. Trimming removed 4 bases at V and 12 bases at J, with 11 bases between. Germline CDR1 is SGDLS and CDR2 is YYNGEE.

The chain links TRBV5-1 to TRBJ1-2; 7 bases align to TRBD1. Trimming removed 4 bases from V and 7 bases from J; junction bases left unmatched: 13. Germline loops: CDR1 SGHRS, CDR2 YFSETQ. This CDR3 region has 15 residues. The DNA of the CDR3 is TGCGCCAGCAGCAACCGGTCGACAGGGACCGCTGGCTACACCTTC. Translation gives CASSNRSTGTAGYTF.

This chain joins TRBV2 and TRBJ2-5; no clear D. The CDR3 has 10 residues. Per the germline V gene, CDR1 is SNHLY and CDR2 is FYNNEI. V shed 8 bases and J shed 6 bases, with 7 bases lying between them. Here the CDR3 reads CASRGKTQYF. CDR3 coding DNA: TGTGCCAGCCGAGGAAAGACCCAGTACTTC. Filled out from reference TRBV2 and TRBJ2-5, the complete variable domain reads EPEVTQTPSHQVTQMGQEVILRCVPISNHLYFYWYRQILGQKVEFLVSFYNNEISEKSEIFDDQFSVERPDGSNFTLKIRSTKLEDSAMYFCASRGKTQYFGPGTRLLVL.

The chain combines TRBV19 with TRBJ1-3; unclear D gene. The germline gives CDR1 LNHDA, CDR2 SQIVND (reference sequence). Trimming took off 6 bases at V and 4 bases at J, with 13 bases between the two ends. The CDR3 runs 14 residues. CDR3 loop: CASSGGTLGNTIYF. CDR3 DNA sequence: TGTGCCAGTAGCGGAGGTACACTCGGAAACACCATATATTTT.

This clone was counted a single time. This chain joins TRBV9 and TRBJ1-1, with a tentative D call TRBD1 (5 bases). Germline CDR1 SGDLS, CDR2 YYNGEE. CDR3 length: 14 residues. Trimming shortened V by 3 bases and J by 0 bases, and 9 bases separated the two germline ends. The CDR3 loop is CASSAGGMNTEAFF. The CDR3 bases are TGTGCCAGCAGCGCGGGGGGGATGAACACTGAAGCTTTCTTT.

CDR3 amino acids: CASIPEILAGAGIQYF. The CDR3 coding sequence is TGTGCCAGCATCCCGGAGATCCTAGCGGGAGCCGGCATTCAGTACTTC. The chain links TRBV2 to TRBJ2-4; 10 bases line up with TRBD2. V lost 7 bases to trimming and J lost 9 bases; unmatched junction nucleotides: 15. CDR3 length: 16 amino acids. CDR1 and CDR2 (germline): SNHLY, FYNNEI. Looking up the rest from reference TRBV2 and TRBJ2-4 gives the full variable domain: EPEVTQTPSHQVTQMGQEVILRCVPISNHLYFYWYRQILGQKVEFLVSFYNNEISEKSEIFDDQFSVERPDGSNFTLKIRSTKLEDSAMYFCASIPEILAGAGIQYFGAGTRLSVL.

The chain couples TRBV18 to TRBJ1-4; 7 bases map to TRBD1. The V gene's germline CDR1 is KGHSH and CDR2 LQKENI. The trim removed 4 bases at V and 8 bases at J, leaving 7 bases unmatched. The CDR3 covers 14 residues. CDR3 DNA: TGTGCCAGCTCACTTGGTCTGACAGGGGAAAAACTGTTTTTT. Translation: CASSLGLTGEKLFF.

The gene calls are TRBV6-5 and TRBJ2-7; 8 bases align to TRBD1. This CDR3 has 13 amino acids. Germline CDR1 reads MNHEY; CDR2 reads SVGAGI. The junction had 3 bases not matched to a gene; V was cut back by 5 bases and J by 3 bases. The CDR3 sequence is CASSRDRYYEQYF. CDR3 bases: TGTGCCAGCAGTCGGGACAGGTACTACGAGCAGTACTTC.

J is TRBJ1-1 and V is TRBV7-9, with 9 bases aligning to TRBD1. Germline V gene lookup returns CDR1 SEHNR and CDR2 FQNEAQ (reference sequence). Unmatched junction bases numbered 15, after V lost 5 bases and J lost 5 bases. This CDR3 comprises 17 residues. The CDR3 protein is CASSPPFSGTGWTEAFF. The CDR3 coding sequence is TGTGCCAGCAGCCCGCCATTCTCCGGGACAGGGTGGACTGAAGCTTTCTTT.

This chain uses TRBV7-9 with TRBJ2-3; 9 bases map to TRBD2. The germline CDR1 and CDR2 sequences are SEHNR and FQNEAQ (reference sequence). The CDR3 sequence is 15 residues long. Trimming removed 5 bases from V and 1 base from J; junction bases left unmatched: 4. The CDR3 DNA is TGTGCCAGCAGCCTTAGCGGGAGTGGCACAGATACGCAGTATTTT. Residues: CASSLSGSGTDTQYF.

This clone was observed once. V is TRBV19 and J is TRBJ1-1, with D unresolved. CDR1 is LNHDA, CDR2 SQIVND, per germline (reference sequence). The length of the CDR3 is 13 residues. Trimming shortened V by 3 bases and J by 2 bases, and 7 bases separated the two germline ends. CDR3 sequence: CASSIGHNTEAFF. As DNA, the CDR3 is TGTGCCAGTAGTATTGGGCACAACACTGAAGCTTTCTTT.

The chain uses TRBV10-3 and TRBJ1-1, with D possibly matching TRBD1 (6 bases). Trimming cost V 5 bases and J 5 bases, with 12 bases left between them. CDR1 and CDR2 (germline): ENHRY, SYGVKD. The CDR3 runs 13 residues. The CDR3 nucleotides read TGTGCCATCAGTAGGGGGGAGGGGACTGAAGCTTTCTTT. Its translation is CAISRGEGTEAFF.

The table lists this clone with a count of one. The V and J genes are TRBV5-6 and TRBJ2-3; D is possibly TRBD2 (5 bases). Germline V gene lookup returns CDR1 SGHDT and CDR2 YYEEEE. The CDR3 consists of 17 residues. The V end lost 0 bases, the J end lost 4 bases, and 18 bases lay between the germline ends. CDR3 coding DNA: TGTGCCAGCAGCTTGGTTAGTTTAGCGCACTATTCAGATACGCAGTATTTT. It yields the protein CASSLVSLAHYSDTQYF.